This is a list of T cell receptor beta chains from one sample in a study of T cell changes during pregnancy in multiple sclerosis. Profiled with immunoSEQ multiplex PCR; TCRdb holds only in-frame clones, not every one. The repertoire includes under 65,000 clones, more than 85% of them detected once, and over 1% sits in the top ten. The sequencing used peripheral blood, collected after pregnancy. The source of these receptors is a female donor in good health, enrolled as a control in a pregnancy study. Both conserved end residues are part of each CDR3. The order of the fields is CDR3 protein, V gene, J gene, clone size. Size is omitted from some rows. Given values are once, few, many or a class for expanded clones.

cdr3_aa: CASSQGPGEVGTEAFF
v_call: TRBV4-2
j_call: TRBJ1-1
clone_size: few

cdr3_aa: CASSVAASPRTDTQYF
v_call: TRBV9
j_call: TRBJ2-3
clone_size: NA

cdr3_aa: CASSYRGSTEKLFF
v_call: TRBV6-5
j_call: TRBJ1-4
clone_size: NA

cdr3_aa: CASTRAWSNQAETQYF
v_call: TRBV27
j_call: TRBJ2-5
clone_size: once

cdr3_aa: CASSLNGIYGYTF
v_call: TRBV5-1
j_call: TRBJ1-2
clone_size: NA

cdr3_aa: CASSLSGTYEQYF
v_call: TRBV7-9
j_call: TRBJ2-7
clone_size: NA

cdr3_aa: CASSARLRNYGYTF
v_call: TRBV9
j_call: TRBJ1-2
clone_size: NA

cdr3_aa: CASSPPSRGLETQYF
v_call: TRBV5-4
j_call: TRBJ2-5
clone_size: NA

cdr3_aa: CASSYDGTGVNSGANVLTF
v_call: TRBV5-1
j_call: TRBJ2-6
clone_size: NA

cdr3_aa: CASYGTTRRYEQYF
v_call: TRBV10-2
j_call: TRBJ2-7
clone_size: NA

cdr3_aa: CASRLSGAGFHEQYF
v_call: TRBV5-4
j_call: TRBJ2-7
clone_size: NA

cdr3_aa: CASGESSYNEQFF
v_call: TRBV6-4
j_call: TRBJ2-1
clone_size: NA

cdr3_aa: CASRDGTGNYGYTF
v_call: TRBV28
j_call: TRBJ1-2
clone_size: NA

cdr3_aa: CASSRWDTQRDGYTF
v_call: TRBV5-1
j_call: TRBJ1-2
clone_size: once

cdr3_aa: CASSGDSQGDTEAFF
v_call: TRBV25-1
j_call: TRBJ1-1
clone_size: NA

cdr3_aa: CASSVVSSGTYNEQFF
v_call: TRBV9
j_call: TRBJ2-1
clone_size: NA

cdr3_aa: CASSWRGVAVMKTQYF
v_call: TRBV5-6
j_call: TRBJ2-5
clone_size: NA

cdr3_aa: CASNGGGTDTQYF
v_call: TRBV6-5
j_call: TRBJ2-3
clone_size: NA

cdr3_aa: CASSESGNYGYTF
v_call: TRBV25-1
j_call: TRBJ1-2
clone_size: once

cdr3_aa: CASGLGQGSQTDTQYF
v_call: TRBV12-5
j_call: TRBJ2-3
clone_size: NA

cdr3_aa: CASSSNGDNSPLHF
v_call: TRBV19
j_call: TRBJ1-6
clone_size: NA

cdr3_aa: CASSRFFGRGYTLAGNQPQHF
v_call: TRBV28
j_call: TRBJ1-5
clone_size: NA

cdr3_aa: CASSLEGQHTDTQYF
v_call: TRBV5-1
j_call: TRBJ2-3
clone_size: NA

cdr3_aa: CASSYRQGAGGYTF
v_call: TRBV6-5
j_call: TRBJ1-2
clone_size: once

cdr3_aa: CATSRGDRALSGANVLTF
v_call: TRBV15
j_call: TRBJ2-6
clone_size: NA

cdr3_aa: CAWSWTPGNQETQYF
v_call: TRBV30
j_call: TRBJ2-5
clone_size: few

cdr3_aa: CAWSSSIKSEGTEAFF
v_call: TRBV30
j_call: TRBJ1-1
clone_size: few

cdr3_aa: CASTLAGGGNEQFF
v_call: TRBV27
j_call: TRBJ2-1
clone_size: NA

cdr3_aa: CASRGAGGPSYEQYF
v_call: TRBV6-5
j_call: TRBJ2-7
clone_size: NA

cdr3_aa: CASSLDLKRGNEQFF
v_call: TRBV7-6
j_call: TRBJ2-1
clone_size: NA

cdr3_aa: CAWAPSAMHTYGYTF
v_call: TRBV30
j_call: TRBJ1-2
clone_size: NA

cdr3_aa: CAWSVGGTYEQYF
v_call: TRBV30
j_call: TRBJ2-7
clone_size: NA

cdr3_aa: CASSLDVGLGYGYTF
v_call: TRBV7-2
j_call: TRBJ1-2
clone_size: NA

cdr3_aa: CAQRKQIHGEQYF
v_call: TRBV30
j_call: TRBJ2-7
clone_size: NA

cdr3_aa: CASSRLAGPQETQYF
v_call: TRBV7-9
j_call: TRBJ2-5
clone_size: NA

cdr3_aa: CASSLNNAGSPLHF
v_call: TRBV7-9
j_call: TRBJ1-6
clone_size: once

cdr3_aa: CAISAISAGGAEQYF
v_call: TRBV10-3
j_call: TRBJ2-7
clone_size: NA

cdr3_aa: CASSVLWGGGEQFF
v_call: TRBV7-2
j_call: TRBJ2-1
clone_size: NA

cdr3_aa: CAISEPTVSSYNEQFF
v_call: TRBV10-3
j_call: TRBJ2-1
clone_size: NA

cdr3_aa: CASSYRVWSTEAFF
v_call: TRBV19
j_call: TRBJ1-1
clone_size: few

cdr3_aa: CASSPSQGSSYNSPLHF
v_call: TRBV19
j_call: TRBJ1-6
clone_size: NA

cdr3_aa: CAWSRENTEAFF
v_call: TRBV30
j_call: TRBJ1-1
clone_size: NA

cdr3_aa: CATSSGIGTGVAEQYF
v_call: TRBV15
j_call: TRBJ2-7
clone_size: NA

cdr3_aa: CASSTTGSYLRFYGYTF
v_call: TRBV27
j_call: TRBJ1-2
clone_size: NA

cdr3_aa: CASTFFEGHPYGYTF
v_call: TRBV6-1
j_call: TRBJ1-2
clone_size: NA

cdr3_aa: CASSNPGEHNEQFF
v_call: TRBV19
j_call: TRBJ2-1
clone_size: NA

cdr3_aa: CASSFPPRGSSYEQYF
v_call: TRBV28
j_call: TRBJ2-7
clone_size: NA

cdr3_aa: CASSVATGDEQFF
v_call: TRBV9
j_call: TRBJ2-1
clone_size: NA